The clone carrying this T cell receptor (beta chain) came up a few times. This entry comes from a study of T cells of healthy individuals. V gave up 5 bases and J gave up 6 bases; unmatched junction bases: 13. Per germline, CDR1 SGHTA and CDR2 FQGNSA. The CDR3 is made up of 17 amino acids. TCRdb re-called the 5' RACE reads with MiXCR, one entry per CDR3 protein. Of 95,000 to 100,000 distinct CDR3 sequences listed, 15% to 20% were seen once; the top ten hold over 5%. The rearrangement links TRBV7-2 to TRBJ2-5; 12 bases map to TRBD2. The receptor was isolated from a human donor in good health. DNA for the CDR3: TGTGCCAGCAGCCTCAACCTACTAGCGGGAGGTCGGCAGACCCAGTACTTC. It encodes CASSLNLLAGGRQTQYF.